This T cell receptor beta chain was sequenced in a study of read filtering for tumor transcriptome and immune sequencing. Study-level findings and limits: RNA-seq captured clonotypes less deeply and reliably than IR-seq.

Germline V CDR1 and CDR2: KGHSH, LQKENI. The CDR3 totals 16 residues. The V and J ends lost 5 bases and 4 bases respectively, with 20 bases between them. This library used about 400 ng RNA and molecular barcoded adaptors spanning alpha/delta and beta/gamma chains. One entry per CDR3 protein, called by TCRdb with MiXCR from the reads. The data hold 75,000 to 95,000 distinct CDR3 sequences, with 20% to 25% observed a single time. As for this clonotype: Antigen specificity is unknown.

At the time of active disease, bone marrow was collected from every patient. The V call is TRBV18, the J call TRBJ2-5, with D hard to call. The sample was a population of CD138-negative cells sorted from bone marrow. The TCR comes from a donor aged 40 or over with multiple myeloma. The CDR3 sequence: CASSTSAAGWGETQYF. The CDR3 nucleotides are TGTGCCAGCTCAACTTCGGCGGCCGGGTGGGGAGAGACCCAGTACTTC. The full variable domain, completed using reference TRBV18 and TRBJ2-5, is NAGVMQNPRHLVRRRGQEARLRCSPMKGHSHVYWYRQLPEEGLKFMVYLQKENIIDESGMPKERFSAEFPKEGPSILRIQQVVRGDSAAYFCASSTSAAGWGETQYFGPGTRLLVL.